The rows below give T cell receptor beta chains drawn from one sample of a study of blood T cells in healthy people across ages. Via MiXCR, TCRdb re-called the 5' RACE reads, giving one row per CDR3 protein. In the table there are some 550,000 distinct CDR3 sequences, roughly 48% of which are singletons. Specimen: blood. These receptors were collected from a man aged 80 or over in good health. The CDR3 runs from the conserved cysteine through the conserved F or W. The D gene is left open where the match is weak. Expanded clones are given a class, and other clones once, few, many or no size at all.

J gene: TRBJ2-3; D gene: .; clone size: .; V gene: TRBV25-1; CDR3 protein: CASSESPSYRDTQYF; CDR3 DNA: TGTGCCAGCAGTGAATCCCCTAGCTACAGAGATACGCAGTATTTT
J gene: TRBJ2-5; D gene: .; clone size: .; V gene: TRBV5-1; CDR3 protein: CASSLAAGGSETQYF; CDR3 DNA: TGCGCCAGCAGCTTGGCCGCTGGGGGATCAGAGACCCAGTACTTC
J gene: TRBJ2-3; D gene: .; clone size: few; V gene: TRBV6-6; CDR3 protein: CASSSGQKITDTQYF; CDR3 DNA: TGTGCCAGCAGTTCGGGACAAAAGATTACAGATACGCAGTATTTT
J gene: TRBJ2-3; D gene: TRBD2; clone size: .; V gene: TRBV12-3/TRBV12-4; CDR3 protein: CASSPTSGVGDTQYF; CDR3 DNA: TGTGCCAGCAGCCCTACTAGCGGGGTAGGCGATACGCAGTATTTT
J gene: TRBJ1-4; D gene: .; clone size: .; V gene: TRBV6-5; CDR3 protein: CASRGTATNEKLFF; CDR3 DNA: TGTGCCAGCAGAGGGACGGCAACTAATGAAAAACTGTTTTTT
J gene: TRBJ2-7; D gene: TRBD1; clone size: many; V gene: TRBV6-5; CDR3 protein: CASSYGGQGAVYEQYF; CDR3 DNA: TGTGCCAGCAGTTACGGGGGACAGGGAGCTGTTTACGAGCAGTACTTC
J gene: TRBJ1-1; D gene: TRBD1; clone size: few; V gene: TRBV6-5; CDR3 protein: CASSSPGQGTEAFF; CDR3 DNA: TGTGCCAGCAGCTCGCCGGGACAGGGGACTGAAGCTTTCTTT
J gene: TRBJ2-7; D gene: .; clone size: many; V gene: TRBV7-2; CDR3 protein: CASSPGLYEQYF; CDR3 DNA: TGTGCCAGCAGCCCAGGACTCTACGAGCAGTACTTC
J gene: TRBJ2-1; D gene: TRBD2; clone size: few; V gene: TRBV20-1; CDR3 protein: CSARGLADSYNEQFF; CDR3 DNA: TGCAGTGCTCGCGGACTAGCAGACTCCTACAATGAGCAGTTCTTC
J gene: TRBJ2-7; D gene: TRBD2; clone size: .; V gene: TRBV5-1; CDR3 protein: CASRLSGTLSYEQYF; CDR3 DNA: TGCGCCAGCAGACTTAGCGGGACCCTCTCCTACGAGCAGTACTTC
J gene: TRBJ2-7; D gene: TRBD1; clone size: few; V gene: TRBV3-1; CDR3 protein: CASSQRTGGTKRTGEQYF; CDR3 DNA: TGTGCCAGCAGCCAACGGACAGGGGGGACCAAAAGAACGGGCGAGCAGTACTTC
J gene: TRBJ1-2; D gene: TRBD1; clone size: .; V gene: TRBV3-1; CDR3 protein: CASSRNGRQGYGYTF; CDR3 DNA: TGTGCCAGCAGCCGGAACGGTAGACAGGGCTATGGCTACACCTTC
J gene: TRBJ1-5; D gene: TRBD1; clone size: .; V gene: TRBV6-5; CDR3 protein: CASSRRGRSNQPQHF; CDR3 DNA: TGTGCCAGCAGTCGCAGGGGGAGAAGCAATCAGCCCCAGCATTTT
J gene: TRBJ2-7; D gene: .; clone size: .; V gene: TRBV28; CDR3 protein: CASSIRAGWEQYF; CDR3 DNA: TGTGCCAGCAGCATCCGGGCGGGATGGGAGCAGTACTTC
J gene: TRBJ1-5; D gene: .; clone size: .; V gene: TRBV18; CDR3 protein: CASSPDSDLSNQPQHF; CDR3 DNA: TGTGCCAGCTCACCTGACAGCGACCTTAGCAATCAGCCCCAGCATTTT
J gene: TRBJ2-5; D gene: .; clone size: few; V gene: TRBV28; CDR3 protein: CASRPPGAETQYF; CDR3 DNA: TGTGCCAGCAGGCCTCCTGGGGCTGAGACCCAGTACTTC
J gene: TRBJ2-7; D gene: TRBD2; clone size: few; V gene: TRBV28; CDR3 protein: CASRTSGGPHSYEQYF; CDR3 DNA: TGTGCCAGCAGGACTAGCGGGGGGCCTCACTCCTACGAGCAGTACTTC
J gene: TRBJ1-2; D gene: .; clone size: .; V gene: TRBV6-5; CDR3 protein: CASSPHDRRLNYGYTF; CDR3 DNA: TGTGCCAGCAGTCCACACGACAGGAGATTAAACTATGGCTACACCTTC
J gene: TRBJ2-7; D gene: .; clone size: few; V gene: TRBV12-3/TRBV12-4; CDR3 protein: CASSFRSGYDYEQYF; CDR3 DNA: TGTGCCAGCAGTTTCCGGTCGGGCTACGACTACGAGCAGTACTTC
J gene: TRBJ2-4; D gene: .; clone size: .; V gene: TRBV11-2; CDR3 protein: CASSLYQRGGYNEQYF; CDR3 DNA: TGTGCCAGCAGCTTGTACCAACGAGGCGGGTACAATGAGCAGTACTTC
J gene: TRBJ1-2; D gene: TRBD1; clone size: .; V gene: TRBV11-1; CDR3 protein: CASSLDRAGDYGYTF; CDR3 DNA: TGTGCCAGCAGCTTGGACAGGGCAGGCGACTATGGCTACACCTTC
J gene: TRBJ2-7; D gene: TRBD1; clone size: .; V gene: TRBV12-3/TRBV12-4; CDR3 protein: CASSPRQGVYEQYF; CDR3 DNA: TGTGCCAGCAGCCCCCGACAGGGGGTATACGAGCAGTACTTC
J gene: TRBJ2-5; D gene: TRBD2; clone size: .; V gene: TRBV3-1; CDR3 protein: CASSDRTSGGHETQYF; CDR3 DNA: TGTGCCAGCAGCGACCGGACTAGCGGGGGGCATGAGACCCAGTACTTC
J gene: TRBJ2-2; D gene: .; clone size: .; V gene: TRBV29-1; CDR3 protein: CSVEETNTGELFF; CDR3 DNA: TGCAGCGTTGAAGAGACGAACACCGGGGAGCTGTTTTTT
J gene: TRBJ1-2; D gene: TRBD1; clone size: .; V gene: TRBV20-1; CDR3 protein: CSAGTGWSGGYTF; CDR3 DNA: TGCAGTGCTGGGACAGGGTGGTCGGGGGGCTACACCTTC
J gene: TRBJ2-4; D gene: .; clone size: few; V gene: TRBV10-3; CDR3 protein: CAISESHRDTKNIQYF; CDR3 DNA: TGTGCCATCAGTGAGTCTCACAGGGACACGAAAAACATTCAGTACTTC
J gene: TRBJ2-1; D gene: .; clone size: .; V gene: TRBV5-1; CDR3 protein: CASSVGMNNEQFF; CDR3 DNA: TGCGCCAGCAGCGTGGGTATGAACAATGAGCAGTTCTTC
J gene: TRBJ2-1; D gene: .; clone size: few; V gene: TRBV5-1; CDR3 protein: CASSLARARSYNEQFF; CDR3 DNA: TGCGCCAGCAGCTTGGCCAGGGCCCGCTCCTACAATGAGCAGTTCTTC
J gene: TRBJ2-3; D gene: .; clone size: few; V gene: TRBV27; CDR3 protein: CASSLMGRADTRYF; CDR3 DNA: TGTGCCAGCAGTTTGATGGGGCGAGCAGATACGCGGTATTTT
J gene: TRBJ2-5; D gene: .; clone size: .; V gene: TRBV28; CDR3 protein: CASSSISSLDNEQYF; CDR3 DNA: TGTGCCAGCAGTTCCATATCAAGCTTGGACAATGAGCAGTACTTC
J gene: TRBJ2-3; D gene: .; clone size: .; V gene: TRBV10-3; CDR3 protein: CAISGRGRTDTQYF; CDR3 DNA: TGTGCCATCAGTGGACGGGGGCGCACAGATACGCAGTATTTT
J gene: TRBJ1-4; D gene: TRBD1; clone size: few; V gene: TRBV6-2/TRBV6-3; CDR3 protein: CASSATGGDEKLFF; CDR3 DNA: TGTGCCAGCAGTGCGACAGGGGGCGACGAAAAACTGTTTTTT
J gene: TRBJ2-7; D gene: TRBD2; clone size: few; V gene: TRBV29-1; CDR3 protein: CSVRSGRYSYEQYF; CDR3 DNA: TGCAGCGTTCGTAGCGGGAGGTACTCCTACGAGCAGTACTTC
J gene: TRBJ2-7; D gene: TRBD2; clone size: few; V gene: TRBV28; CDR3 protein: CASSFGSLGGGSYEQYF; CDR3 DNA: TGTGCCAGCAGTTTCGGCTCCCTCGGCGGGGGTTCCTACGAGCAGTACTTC
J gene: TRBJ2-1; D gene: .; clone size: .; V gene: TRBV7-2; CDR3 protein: CASSLRWETNEQFF; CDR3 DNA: TGTGCCAGCAGCTTAAGGTGGGAGACCAATGAGCAGTTCTTC
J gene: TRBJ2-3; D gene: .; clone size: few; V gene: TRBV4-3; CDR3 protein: CASRGLGTDTQYF; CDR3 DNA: TGCGCCAGCCGGGGTCTGGGGACAGATACGCAGTATTTT
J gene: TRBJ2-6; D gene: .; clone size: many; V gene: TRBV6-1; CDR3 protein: CASSIHGTPHRAWGANVLTF; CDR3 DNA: TGTGCCAGCAGCATTCACGGGACTCCACACAGGGCGTGGGGGGCCAACGTCCTGACTTTC
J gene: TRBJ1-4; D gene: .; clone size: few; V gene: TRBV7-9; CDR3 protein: CASSAPSGGPGGEKLFF; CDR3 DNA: TGTGCCAGCAGCGCACCTAGCGGAGGGCCAGGTGGTGAAAAACTGTTTTTT
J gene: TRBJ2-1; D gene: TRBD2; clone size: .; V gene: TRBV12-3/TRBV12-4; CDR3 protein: CASTGTTRPNEQFF; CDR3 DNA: TGTGCGAGCACCGGGACTACACGTCCCAATGAGCAGTTCTTC